The rows below give T cell receptor beta chains drawn from one sample of a study of blood T cell repertoires in COVID-19. Measured with immunoSEQ multiplex PCR; TCRdb has only the in-frame clones, and not every one. The sample holds about 170,000 clones; around 86% are singletons and the top ten take 2.5% to 4%. Sequenced material: peripheral blood. These TCRs come from a man in his 70s with acute or convalescent COVID-19. Each CDR3 is given with its conserved first and last residue. The order of the fields is D gene, clone size, J gene, V gene, CDR3 protein, CDR3 DNA. D genes are given only for firm matches. Clone size is not always given. Where it is, it says once, few, many or a class for expanded clones.

>-|-|TRBJ2-1|TRBV1
CTSSRYLGSGSSYNEQFF
TGCACCAGCAGCCGCTATCTGGGTAGCGGGTCCTCCTACAATGAGCAGTTCTTC
>TRBD1|-|TRBJ1-4|TRBV16
CASSQSGQGDEKLFF
TGTGCCAGCAGCCAATCGGGACAGGGGGATGAAAAACTGTTTTTT
>-|-|TRBJ1-1|TRBV18
CASSWTREPEAFF
TGTGCCAGCTCTTGGACCCGGGAGCCTGAAGCTTTCTTT
>TRBD1|-|TRBJ1-6|TRBV6-4
CASSDSWQGDSPLHF
TGTGCCAGCAGTGACTCTTGGCAGGGGGATTCACCCCTCCACTTT
>TRBD2|once|TRBJ2-7|TRBV5-1
CASSSLAGVGEQYF
TGCGCCAGCAGCTCTCTAGCGGGGGTTGGAGAGCAGTACTTC
>-|-|TRBJ1-1|TRBV7-8
CASSSVAQDWNTEAFF
TGTGCCAGCAGCAGTGTGGCCCAGGACTGGAACACTGAAGCTTTCTTT
>-|-|TRBJ1-4|TRBV2
CASSERGAGVFF
TGTGCCAGCAGTGAACGGGGGGCTGGGGTGTTTTTT
>TRBD2|-|TRBJ2-1|TRBV5-1
CASSLGREGEQFF
TGCGCCAGCAGCTTAGGCAGGGAGGGTGAGCAGTTCTTC
>TRBD1|-|TRBJ2-7|TRBV7-2
CASSLAGQGAIFYEQYF
TGTGCCAGCAGCTTAGCGGGACAGGGGGCGATTTTCTACGAGCAGTACTTC
>TRBD2|-|TRBJ2-5|TRBV5-1
CASSLEGSSGSWTQYF
TGCGCCAGCAGCTTGGAAGGGTCTAGCGGGAGTTGGACCCAGTACTTC
>TRBD2|-|TRBJ2-3|TRBV3-1/TRBV3-2
CASSQDRLAGNTQYF
TGTGCCAGCAGCCAAGATCGGCTAGCGGGCAATACGCAGTATTTT
>TRBD1|-|TRBJ1-4|TRBV30
CAASTDRVYEKLFF
TGTGCCGCTTCAACGGACAGGGTGTACGAAAAACTGTTTTTT
>-|-|TRBJ1-4|TRBV7-2
CASSLIRNEKLFF
TGTGCCAGCAGCTTAATCAGGAATGAAAAACTGTTTTTT
>TRBD1|-|TRBJ2-3|TRBV30
CAWSILGQGQWGFTDTQYF
TGTGCCTGGAGTATCCTGGGACAGGGTCAATGGGGATTTACAGATACGCAGTATTTT
>-|-|TRBJ2-5|TRBV18
CASSPPGRENQETQYF
TGTGCCAGCTCACCACCGGGTCGGGAGAACCAGGAGACCCAGTACTTC
>TRBD1|-|TRBJ1-2|TRBV5-1
CASSSDRGYGYTF
TGCGCCAGCAGCTCCGACAGGGGCTATGGCTACACCTTC
>TRBD1|few|TRBJ1-4|TRBV15
CATSHRGEEKLFF
TGTGCCACCAGCCACAGGGGCGAAGAAAAACTGTTTTTT
>TRBD1|-|TRBJ2-7|TRBV28
CASRSPGQTYEQYF
TGTGCCAGCAGATCTCCGGGACAGACCTACGAGCAGTACTTC
>TRBD1|-|TRBJ2-2|TRBV19
CASSQDRGRGGELFF
TGTGCCAGTAGTCAAGACAGGGGGCGCGGCGGGGAGCTGTTTTTT
>TRBD1|-|TRBJ2-1|TRBV7-9
CASSLGQGFGEQFF
TGTGCCAGCAGCTTGGGACAGGGGTTCGGTGAGCAGTTCTTC
>-|-|TRBJ1-2|TRBV7-8
CASSLNTPPNYGYTF
TGTGCCAGCAGCCTAAACACACCACCTAACTATGGCTACACCTTC
>TRBD1|-|TRBJ2-3|TRBV28
CASSLFRGGGSTDTQYF
TGTGCCAGCAGTTTATTTCGAGGGGGCGGTTCCACAGATACGCAGTATTTT
>-|once|TRBJ2-2|TRBV28
CASSIDTGELFF
TGTGCCAGCAGTATCGACACCGGGGAGCTGTTTTTT
>TRBD2|-|TRBJ2-1|TRBV24-1
CATSEESGGVYEQFF
TGTGCCACCAGTGAAGAGTCGGGAGGTGTCTATGAGCAGTTCTTC
>-|-|TRBJ1-3|TRBV6-5
CASRGQHLGNTIYF
TGTGCCAGCCGAGGACAGCATCTCGGAAACACCATATATTTT
>-|few|TRBJ1-5|TRBV28
CASSLWGGGGRVQPQHF
TGTGCCAGCAGTTTATGGGGGGGCGGGGGGCGCGTTCAGCCCCAGCATTTT
>TRBD2|-|TRBJ2-3|TRBV7-9
CASSLGSERDGDTQYF
TGTGCCAGCAGCTTAGGGTCCGAGCGGGACGGAGATACGCAGTATTTT
>-|few|TRBJ2-1|TRBV5-1
CASSLASVGGEQFF
TGCGCCAGCAGCTTGGCCAGTGTTGGGGGGGAGCAGTTCTTC
>-|-|TRBJ2-3|TRBV5-1
CASRDKLTASTDTQYF
TGCGCCTCCCGGGACAAGCTTACGGCTAGCACAGATACGCAGTATTTT
>TRBD2|-|TRBJ2-1|TRBV9
CASSAIGASGKNEQFF
TGTGCCAGCAGTGCCATTGGGGCTAGCGGGAAAAATGAGCAGTTCTTC
>TRBD2|-|TRBJ2-2|TRBV19
CASSSGGVMSTGELFF
TGTGCCAGTAGTAGCGGGGGGGTGATGTCCACCGGGGAGCTGTTTTTT